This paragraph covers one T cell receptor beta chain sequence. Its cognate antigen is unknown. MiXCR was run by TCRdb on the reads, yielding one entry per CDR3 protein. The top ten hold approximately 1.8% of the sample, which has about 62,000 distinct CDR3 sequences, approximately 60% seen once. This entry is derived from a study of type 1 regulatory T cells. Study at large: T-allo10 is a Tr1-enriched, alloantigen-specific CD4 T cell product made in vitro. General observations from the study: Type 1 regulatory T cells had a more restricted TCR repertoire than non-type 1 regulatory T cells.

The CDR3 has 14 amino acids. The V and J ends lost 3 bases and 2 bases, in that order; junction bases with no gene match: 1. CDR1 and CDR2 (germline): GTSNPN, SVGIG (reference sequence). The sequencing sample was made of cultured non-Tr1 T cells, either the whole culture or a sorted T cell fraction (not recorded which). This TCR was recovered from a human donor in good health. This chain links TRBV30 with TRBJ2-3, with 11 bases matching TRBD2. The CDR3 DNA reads TGTGCCTGGAGGGGACTAGCGGTCACAGATACGCAGTATTTT. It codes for CAWRGLAVTDTQYF.